These T cell receptor beta chains were read from a single sample in a study of shared clonotypes between healthy human individuals. Generated by immunoSEQ multiplex PCR, the TCRdb table keeps only in-frame clones and is missing some. The sample yields some 500,000 clones, 95% to 97% seen once. The sample was naive CD4+ T cells sorted from blood. All receptors come from a woman aged 25 to 39 in good health. Each CDR3 is given with its conserved first and last residue. A D gene is named only where the DNA matches it firmly. Expanded clones get a size class; other rows say once, few or many, or leave the size out.

CDR3nt	CDR3aa	d_gene	v_gene	j_gene	abundance
TGCGCCAGCAGCTCCCACCTAGCGGGAGGCTACAATGAGCAGTTCTTC	CASSSHLAGGYNEQFF	TRBD2	TRBV5-1	TRBJ2-1	NA
TGTGCCAGCAGCAGGGACAACTCTGGAAACACCATATATTTT	CASSRDNSGNTIYF	NA	TRBV6-5	TRBJ1-3	NA
TGTGCCACCACCCCGTGGCGGGAGCCATACAATGAGCAGTTCTTC	CATTPWREPYNEQFF	TRBD2	TRBV28	TRBJ2-1	NA
TGTGCCAGCGGTACTAATGAAAAACTGTTTTTT	CASGTNEKLFF	NA	TRBV2	TRBJ1-4	NA
TGTGCCAGCTCCCAGCTAGCCGACAATGAGCAGTTCTTC	CASSQLADNEQFF	NA	TRBV18	TRBJ2-1	few
TGTGCCGCGACTAGCGGGAGGCTCGATGAGCAGTTCTTC	CAATSGRLDEQFF	TRBD2	TRBV28	TRBJ2-1	NA
TGTGCCAGCACCGCCGGACTAGCAGGCACCGGGGAGCTGTTTTTT	CASTAGLAGTGELFF	TRBD2	TRBV6-5	TRBJ2-2	few
TGTGCCAGCAGCTCCTCTTCGGGGGGAGGCGAGCAGTACTTC	CASSSSSGGGEQYF	TRBD2	TRBV7-6	TRBJ2-7	NA
TGTGCCTTCACAACCCACCTCAATCAGCCCCAGCATTTT	CAFTTHLNQPQHF	NA	TRBV2	TRBJ1-5	few
TGTGCCAGCAGCTTAGTGGGGGCCAGGAACACTGAAGCTTTCTTT	CASSLVGARNTEAFF	NA	TRBV7-8	TRBJ1-1	NA
TGTGCCAGCAGTGAACAGGCTCAAACTGAAGCTTTCTTT	CASSEQAQTEAFF	NA	TRBV6-4	TRBJ1-1	NA
TGCGCCAGCAGCCAATTCGGGACTGAAGCTTTCTTT	CASSQFGTEAFF	NA	TRBV4-1	TRBJ1-1	NA
TGTGCCAGCAGATGGGCGGGAGGAGCGGAGACCCAGTACTTC	CASRWAGGAETQYF	TRBD2	TRBV6-5	TRBJ2-5	NA
TGCGCCAGCAGTGCGGAGTTAGGAAACACCATATATTTT	CASSAELGNTIYF	NA	TRBV10-1	TRBJ1-3	few
TGTGCCAGCAGGGCCGAGGGCAGTACACGCACCGGTGGCTACACCTTC	CASRAEGSTRTGGYTF	NA	TRBV2	TRBJ1-2	NA
TGTGCCAGCAGCTTGGGGCCGGCAGGGATGACTGAAGCTTTCTTT	CASSLGPAGMTEAFF	NA	TRBV5-4	TRBJ1-1	NA
TGCGCCAGCAGCCAAGCCCAGAACTACGAGCAGTACTTC	CASSQAQNYEQYF	NA	TRBV4-1	TRBJ2-7	few
TGTGCCATCAAATCCGGGACAGGGGATCGTGGCTACACCTTC	CAIKSGTGDRGYTF	TRBD1	TRBV10-3	TRBJ1-2	NA
TGTGCCAGTAGTGCGGTTAGGAGCACTGAAGCTTTCTTT	CASSAVRSTEAFF	NA	TRBV19	TRBJ1-1	NA
TGCGCCAGCAGCTTTTTAGACCGATACTATGGCTACACCTTC	CASSFLDRYYGYTF	NA	TRBV5-1	TRBJ1-2	NA
TGTGCCAGCAGCTCCAATACCCTAGCGGGAGGGCCTAATACCTATGAGCAGTTCTTC	CASSSNTLAGGPNTYEQFF	TRBD2	TRBV7-6	TRBJ2-1	NA
TGTGCCAGCAGACCGCCGGGACAGCAAGAGACCCAGTACTTC	CASRPPGQQETQYF	TRBD1	TRBV6-5	TRBJ2-5	NA
TGCGCCAGCAGCCCAGCTTCCGGGACAGGGGTGATTGATTCACCCCTCCACTTT	CASSPASGTGVIDSPLHF	TRBD1	TRBV4-1	TRBJ1-6	NA
TGTGCCAGCTCACCAGTGGTAGGTTCGAGCAATCAGCCCCAGCATTTT	CASSPVVGSSNQPQHF	NA	TRBV18	TRBJ1-5	NA
TGTGCCAGTAGTAGCAGCCCCAGCTCCTACGAGCAGTACTTC	CASSSSPSSYEQYF	NA	TRBV19	TRBJ2-7	NA
TGTGCCAGCAGTCCACCCACTAGCGGCACCGGGGAGCTGTTTTTT	CASSPPTSGTGELFF	TRBD2	TRBV2	TRBJ2-2	NA
TGTGCCAGCAGCCCCCGCGCAGCAGTATCCTACGAGCAGTACTTC	CASSPRAAVSYEQYF	NA	TRBV28	TRBJ2-7	NA
TGCGCCAGCAGCCCCACAGGAGCGGGAGGTCCATCTGAGCAGTTCTTC	CASSPTGAGGPSEQFF	TRBD2	TRBV5-1	TRBJ2-1	NA
TGTGCCAGCTCGCTGACAGGGGCCAAAAACATTCAGTACTTC	CASSLTGAKNIQYF	TRBD1	TRBV18	TRBJ2-4	NA
TGTGCCAGCAGCTCCACGCACGAGCAGTACTTC	CASSSTHEQYF	NA	TRBV9	TRBJ2-7	NA
TGTGCCAGCACCACAAGGGGGGGATCGGGCACTGAAGCTTTCTTT	CASTTRGGSGTEAFF	NA	TRBV7-9	TRBJ1-1	NA
TGCGCCAGCAGTGAGTCCGGACTAGCGCCTTACAATGAGCAGTTCTTC	CASSESGLAPYNEQFF	TRBD2	TRBV10-2	TRBJ2-1	NA
TGTGCCAGCAGTTTGCCCCCGGGAGCGGATCTCTCCTACGAGCAGTACTTC	CASSLPPGADLSYEQYF	NA	TRBV28	TRBJ2-7	NA
TGTGCCAGTAGTAGCCGAGTTGGAGCGGGACGGAACACTGAAGCTTTCTTT	CASSSRVGAGRNTEAFF	NA	TRBV19	TRBJ1-1	NA
TGTGCCAGCAGAAAACAGGGGGCTTGGACTGAAGCTTTCTTT	CASRKQGAWTEAFF	TRBD1	TRBV28	TRBJ1-1	NA
TGTGCCAGCAGTTTACCAGGTGCCACCGGGGAGCTGTTTTTT	CASSLPGATGELFF	NA	TRBV28	TRBJ2-2	NA
TGTGCCAGCAGGGGGTACGAAGCTTTCTTT	CASRGYEAFF	NA	TRBV25-1	TRBJ1-1	NA
TGTGCCAGCAGCTTAGCTCGGGGGTCGGCAGATACGCAGTATTTT	CASSLARGSADTQYF	NA	TRBV7-6	TRBJ2-3	NA
TGCGCCAGCAGTCAATCGGAGGCAGAACGCTCCTACGAGCAGTACTTC	CASSQSEAERSYEQYF	NA	TRBV23-1	TRBJ2-7	once
TGCGCCAGCATTGGCGGCGGGAAGGGCAATGAGCAGTTCTTC	CASIGGGKGNEQFF	NA	TRBV5-1	TRBJ2-1	NA
TGTGCCAGCTCACCACTAGCGGGAGGGGTCCACGAGCAGTACTTC	CASSPLAGGVHEQYF	TRBD2	TRBV18	TRBJ2-7	NA
TGTGCCAGCAGCAGCCGGACACACGGCCTTACTAGCACAGATACGCAGTATTTT	CASSSRTHGLTSTDTQYF	NA	TRBV21-1	TRBJ2-3	NA
TGCGCCAGCAGCCCCGGGACAAGGACCTACGAGCAGTACTTC	CASSPGTRTYEQYF	NA	TRBV4-1	TRBJ2-7	once
TGTGCCAGCAGTCCTACAGGGTCCACTGGAAACACCATATATTTT	CASSPTGSTGNTIYF	NA	TRBV28	TRBJ1-3	NA
TGCAGCGTTGTTGACGGACAGGGGCCCACTGAAGCTTTCTTT	CSVVDGQGPTEAFF	TRBD1	TRBV29-1	TRBJ1-1	NA
TGCGCCAGCAGCTTAGGGGAAGCCGGGACTAGCGAGTTGGACGAGCAGTACTTC	CASSLGEAGTSELDEQYF	TRBD2	TRBV5-1	TRBJ2-7	NA
TGTGCCAGCAGCTTAGACCCCCCAGGAACCAAGACCCGGAGACCAAAACTGTTTTTT	CASSLDPPGTKTRRPKLFF	NA	TRBV7-8	TRBJ1-4	NA
TGCGCCAGCAGCTATAGCGGAGTTCAAGAGACCCAGTACTTC	CASSYSGVQETQYF	NA	TRBV5-1	TRBJ2-5	NA
TGTGCCAGCAGTTTACATAGTAGGGCAGGAGATACGCAGTATTTT	CASSLHSRAGDTQYF	NA	TRBV28	TRBJ2-3	NA
TGTGCCAGCAGCTTCGGGGATTTGAGGGAGCAGTACTTC	CASSFGDLREQYF	NA	TRBV7-2	TRBJ2-7	NA
TGTGCCACACGGACAGTGTCCTGGCAGCCCCAGCATTTT	CATRTVSWQPQHF	NA	TRBV28	TRBJ1-5	NA
TGCAGCGTTTCCTATTTCCAAGAGACCCAGTACTTC	CSVSYFQETQYF	NA	TRBV29-1	TRBJ2-5	NA
TGTGCCAGCAGCTCCAACAGGGGCGCGGGAGAGACCCAGTACTTC	CASSSNRGAGETQYF	TRBD1	TRBV28	TRBJ2-5	NA
TGTGCCAGCAGCAAGAGGATAATTATGGGGGGAGGCACAGATACGCAGTATTTT	CASSKRIIMGGGTDTQYF	NA	TRBV7-8	TRBJ2-3	NA
TGTGCCAGCAGCTTACAGGTCTCCTACAATGAGCAGTTCTTC	CASSLQVSYNEQFF	NA	TRBV5-6	TRBJ2-1	NA
TGTGCCAGCAGTGTTGGGAGGGGGACAGGGGGCGATGAGCAGTTCTTC	CASSVGRGTGGDEQFF	TRBD1	TRBV25-1	TRBJ2-1	NA
TGTGCCAGCAGTTTCTACTCGACAGGGGTTGGGGCCAACGTCCTGACTTTC	CASSFYSTGVGANVLTF	TRBD1	TRBV28	TRBJ2-6	once
TGCAGCGCCGGTGGGGTCGCCCCCTACGAGCAGTACTTC	CSAGGVAPYEQYF	NA	TRBV29-1	TRBJ2-7	NA